This T cell receptor beta chain emerged from a study of CD8+CD57+ T cells in acquired aplastic anemia. Across the study: Each DNA sample taken from sorted CD4+ and CD8+ cells came to 3.2 ug on average. General study findings and limits: CD8+ Simpson's diversity showed no significant patient-control difference. The same twenty-nine CD8+ CDR3 sequences occurred in patients and in controls.

Flow cytometry had shown expanded CD8+CD57+ cells in the patients chosen for sequencing. The template used for profiling TCR beta VDJ and CDR3 was genomic DNA. Each CDR3 protein gets one entry after TCRdb re-called the reads with MiXCR. Among some 180,000 distinct CDR3 sequences, about 60% were seen once, and the ten largest hold about 39%. A word on this clonotype: The target antigen is unknown.

CDR1 and CDR2 (germline): ENHRY, SYGVKD. There are 15 residues in the CDR3. The ends were cut back, 4 bases at V and 4 bases at J, with 16 bases in the middle. The genes are TRBV10-3 and TRBJ1-1, with D tentatively TRBD1 (6 bases). This clonotype was obtained from a human donor with aplastic anemia. The sequenced material came from sorted CD4+, CD8+, or CD8+CD57+ T cells (not recorded which) from PBMCs. This CDR3 reads CAISGGGRDGTEAFF. CDR3 bases: TGTGCCATCAGTGGGGGGGGCAGGGACGGCACTGAAGCTTTCTTT.